The clone carrying this T cell receptor (beta chain) was detected a few times. Time point in this sample: newly diagnosed GD, antithyroid drugs for less than 3 months. TCR sequences were obtained from RNA taken from PBMCs. The data belong to a study of regulatory T cells in long-lasting Graves disease. Assembly of TCR beta libraries relied on iRepertoire HTBI primers together with Arm-PCR of CDR3 regions. TCRdb used MiXCR to reprocess the multiplex PCR reads, holding one entry per CDR3 protein. In the table there are a few hundred thousand distinct CDR3 sequences, roughly a fifth of which are singletons. These data also formed part of another study, on T cells in Graves' hyperthyroidism and ophthalmopathy. That study reports: The TCR CDR3 was amplified in a first-round RT-PCR using the HTBI primer set.

Sequenced material: peripheral blood mononuclear cells (PBMCs), taken at new diagnosis, from a patient treated with antithyroid drugs. This sequence originates from a woman in her twenties or thirties with Graves disease.

CDR3 sequence (DNA): TGCAGTGCCCCCCGGACAGGTGGGGGAGATACGCAGTATTTT. Amino acid sequence: CSAPRTGGGDTQYF. The chain couples TRBV20-1 to TRBJ2-3; 7 bases are shared with TRBD1. V was pared by 6 bases and J by 5 bases, with 11 bases of the junction left unmatched. This CDR3 comprises 14 residues. Germline V gives CDR1 DFQATT, CDR2 SNEGSKA (reference sequence).